One sample yielded the 20 T cell receptor beta chains listed below, sequenced in a study of T cell responses to AZD1222 COVID-19 vaccine. Clones were read by immunoSEQ multiplex PCR, and TCRdb kept only the in-frame ones, dropping some. In the table there are 85,000 to 90,000 clones, under 95% of which are singletons. The material was peripheral blood, obtained on day 0 of AZD1222 vaccination. Receptors originate from an adult in good health.

This clone was observed once. The CDR3, as DNA: TGCAGCGTTCAGAGGGGTCACACTGAAGCTTTCTTT. Translated, it gives CSVQRGHTEAFF. V and J are TRBV29-1 and TRBJ1-1, with a tentative D call TRBD1 (5 bases). The CDR3 consists of 12 residues. Germline lookup yields CDR1 SQVTM and CDR2 ANQGSEA. V shed 5 bases and J shed 3 bases, with 10 bases lying between them.

This chain connects TRBV7-8 to TRBJ1-6; 7 bases agree with TRBD1. Unmatched junction bases numbered 7, after V lost 5 bases and J lost 0 bases. The CDR3 length is 17 residues. Germline V gene lookup returns CDR1 SGHVS and CDR2 FQNEAQ. CDR3 in amino acids: CASSVKGASSYNSPLHF. The CDR3 nucleotides are TGTGCCAGCAGCGTCAAGGGGGCCAGCTCCTATAATTCACCCCTCCACTTT.

The V and J genes are TRBV19 and TRBJ2-3; 11 positions agree with TRBD2. With V trimmed by 7 bases and J by 3 bases, 6 bases remained unmatched. Germline CDR1 and CDR2: LNHDA and SQIVND (reference sequence). This CDR3 has 15 amino acids. The CDR3 loop is CASIPTSGATDTQYF. The CDR3 bases are TGTGCCAGTATCCCGACTAGCGGGGCTACAGATACGCAGTATTTT.

The CDR3 sequence is CASSMGTGGSEQYF. The CDR3 DNA reads as TGTGCCAGTAGTATGGGGACAGGGGGCTCCGAGCAGTACTTC. The chain joins TRBV19 to TRBJ2-7; 12 bases map to TRBD1. The germline V gene has CDR1 LNHDA and CDR2 SQIVND (reference sequence). The trim removed 3 bases at V and 6 bases at J, leaving 3 bases unmatched. The CDR3 spans 14 residues.

This chain joins TRBV15 and TRBJ1-5; no clear D. Deletions cut 4 bases from V and 7 bases from J, with 14 bases between. The CDR3 runs 14 residues. Germline CDR1 reads LNHNV; CDR2 reads YYDKDF (reference sequence). CDR3 loop: CATSIRGGGQPQHF. The CDR3 nucleotides read TGTGCCACCAGCATTCGGGGAGGCGGGCAGCCCCAGCATTTT.

The chain joins TRBV29-1 to TRBJ1-5; no clear D. The germline V gene encodes CDR1 SQVTM and CDR2 ANQGSEA. The V gene lost 5 bases and the J gene lost 0 bases, with 8 bases spanning the gap. The CDR3 spans 13 residues. CDR3 residues: CSVLVDSNQPQHF. For the CDR3, the DNA is TGCAGCGTTCTAGTGGATAGCAATCAGCCCCAGCATTTT.

The chain couples TRBV19 to TRBJ2-7; D is possibly TRBD1 or TRBD2 (5 bases each). Trimming left V 5 bases short and J 2 bases short, with 13 bases between. CDR3 length: 14 residues. Per the germline V gene, CDR1 is LNHDA and CDR2 is SQIVND (reference sequence). The CDR3 spells CASSWKRGAYEQYF. The CDR3 bases are TGTGCCAGTAGTTGGAAGAGGGGTGCCTACGAGCAGTACTTC.

The V gene is TRBV11-2, the J gene TRBJ2-7; TRBD2 matches at 11 bases. J was trimmed by 4 bases and V by 0 bases; bases with no gene match: 5. CDR3 length equals 16 residues. Germline values: CDR1 SGHAT, CDR2 FQNNGV. CDR3 nucleotide sequence: TGTGCCAGCAGCTTAGATTGGTCTAGCGGGAGGTACGAGCAGTACTTC. This sequence encodes CASSLDWSSGRYEQYF.

The chain has TRBV5-4 and TRBJ2-1, with 12 bases aligning to TRBD2. The J segment lost 0 bases and the V segment lost 3 bases, leaving 7 bases of the junction unmatched. Germline CDR1 reads SGHNT; CDR2 reads YYREEE (reference sequence). CDR3 length: 18 amino acids. CDR3 sequence: CASSWGTSGLGSYNEQFF. CDR3 nucleotide sequence: TGTGCCAGCAGCTGGGGGACTAGCGGGTTAGGCTCCTACAATGAGCAGTTCTTC.

This clone was detected only once. The chain links TRBV27 to TRBJ2-5, with a tentative D call TRBD1 (5 bases). Trimming took off 3 bases at V and 3 bases at J, with 17 bases between the two ends. This CDR3 has 16 amino acids. Germline CDR1 and CDR2: MNHEY and SMNVEV (reference sequence). The CDR3 DNA reads TGTGCCAGCAGTTTTGGCTTTGGGGCTGCAAAAGAGACCCAGTACTTC. Its protein product is CASSFGFGAAKETQYF.

The gene calls are TRBV19 and TRBJ2-2; 7 bases align to TRBD1. From germline, CDR1 is LNHDA and CDR2 SQIVND (reference sequence). The CDR3 contains 15 residues. V gave up 7 bases and J gave up 0 bases; unmatched junction bases: 5. CDR3 in DNA: TGTGCCAGTATAAAGGGGACAGCGAACACCGGGGAGCTGTTTTTT. Amino acid sequence: CASIKGTANTGELFF. Variable domain in full (rest from reference TRBV19 and TRBJ2-2): DGGITQSPKYLFRKEGQNVTLSCEQNLNHDAMYWYRQDPGQGLRLIYYSQIVNDFQKGDIAEGYSVSREKKESFPLTVTSAQKNPTAFYLCASIKGTANTGELFFGEGSRLTVL.

The V and J genes are TRBV19 and TRBJ1-5; D uncertain. The CDR3 extends over 13 amino acids. The germline V and J ends were trimmed by 6 bases and 7 bases, with 13 bases remaining between them. Germline V lookup: CDR1 LNHDA, CDR2 SQIVND (reference sequence). The CDR3 DNA sequence: TGTGCCAGTAGGGATACGAGGGAACAGCCCCAGCATTTT. Protein: CASRDTREQPQHF.

This clone was seen just once. The gene calls are TRBV28 and TRBJ2-7; D gene ambiguous. CDR1 and CDR2 from the germline V gene are MDHEN and SYDVKM. CDR3 length equals 14 residues. Trimming took off 6 bases at V and 0 bases at J, with 12 bases between the two ends. The chain's CDR3 is CASSPRSSSYEQYF. The CDR3 nucleotides are TGTGCCAGCAGCCCCCGGAGCAGCTCCTACGAGCAGTACTTC.

About this clone: A read error may explain this, as a much larger clone is one base away. The chain recombines TRBV14 with TRBJ2-3; 10 positions agree with TRBD2. V lost 4 bases and J lost 4; bases outside the gene matches: 8. The CDR3 has 16 amino acids. Germline V lookup: CDR1 SGHDN, CDR2 FVKESK. CDR3 nucleotide sequence: TGTGCCAGCAGCCCCTGGGCTAGCGGGAGATCAGATACGCAGTATTTT. Translating gives CASSPWASGRSDTQYF. Full variable domain (remainder filled in from reference TRBV14 and TRBJ2-3): EAGVTQFPSHSVIEKGQTVTLRCDPISGHDNLYWYRRVMGKEIKFLLHFVKESKQDESGMPNNRFLAERTGGTYSTLKVQPAELEDSGVYFCASSPWASGRSDTQYFGPGTRLTVL.

This clone was recorded once. V gene TRBV15 combines with J gene TRBJ1-1; D is uncertain. Trimming took 0 bases from V and 3 from J, leaving 8 bases between them. The germline V gene encodes CDR1 LNHNV and CDR2 YYDKDF (reference sequence). CDR3 length: 14 amino acids. Written as DNA, the CDR3 is TGTGCCACCAGCAGAGACCTAGGGTACACTGAAGCTTTCTTT. Protein: CATSRDLGYTEAFF. The variable domain in full, completed from reference TRBV15 and TRBJ1-1, reads DAMVIQNPRYQVTQFGKPVTLSCSQTLNHNVMYWYQQKSSQAPKLLFHYYDKDFNNEADTPDNFQSRRPNTSFCFLDIRSPGLGDTAMYLCATSRDLGYTEAFFGQGTRLTVV.

The chain recombines TRBV5-1 with TRBJ2-2; possible D gene TRBD1, 5 bases. The CDR3 covers 16 residues. Germline assignment: CDR1 SGHRS and CDR2 YFSETQ. V gave up 0 bases and J gave up 1 base, with 10 bases separating them. The CDR3 region has the DNA TGCGCCAGCAGCTTGGGCGGACAAATGAACACCGGGGAGCTGTTTTTT. Its translation is CASSLGGQMNTGELFF. Full variable domain (rest looked up from reference TRBV5-1 and TRBJ2-2): KAGVTQTPRYLIKTRGQQVTLSCSPISGHRSVSWYQQTPGQGLQFLFEYFSETQRNKGNFPGRFSGRQFSNSRSEMNVSTLELGDSALYLCASSLGGQMNTGELFFGEGSRLTVL.

This chain joins TRBV5-1 and TRBJ1-3; D remains ambiguous. Trimming stripped 0 bases from V and 4 bases from J, with 8 bases between. The CDR3 extends over 14 amino acids. Germline CDR1 is SGHRS and CDR2 is YFSETQ. The CDR3 coding sequence is TGCGCCAGCAGCTTGGCCGCAACGGGAAACACCATATATTTT. Encoded protein: CASSLAATGNTIYF.

The chain carries TRBV4-1 and TRBJ1-2; D remains unclear. The CDR3 sequence is 14 residues long. Germline V lookup: CDR1 MGHRA, CDR2 YSYEKL. V gave up 2 bases and J gave up 4 bases, with 11 bases separating them. The CDR3 DNA sequence: TGCGCCAGCAGCCAAAATCGGGTCGGCTATGGCTACACCTTC. Residues: CASSQNRVGYGYTF.

The chain combines TRBV5-1 with TRBJ1-1; unclear D gene. Germline-derived CDR1 and CDR2 are SGHRS and YFSETQ. The length of the CDR3 is 12 residues. The germline V and J ends were trimmed by 7 bases and 6 bases, with 13 bases remaining between them. CDR3: CASQNTEAEAFF. CDR3 DNA: TGCGCCAGCCAAAATACAGAGGCTGAAGCTTTCTTT.

Written as DNA, the CDR3 is TGTGCCAGCAGTGGGACGGGGGCAGATACGCAGTATTTT. The encoded protein is CASSGTGADTQYF. V gene TRBV2 combines with J gene TRBJ2-3; TRBD2 might be the D (6 bases). V gave up 4 bases and J gave up 4 bases, with 9 bases separating them. The CDR3 extends over 13 amino acids. Germline CDR1 reads SNHLY; CDR2 reads FYNNEI.